This T cell receptor beta chain is drawn from a study of response to subunit inactivated influenza vaccine (dated by TCRdb to the late 2010s). Looking at the study overall: To follow how T cells responded to a trivalent subunit inactivated influenza vaccine, the researchers relied on deep quantitative profiling of the T cell receptor repertoire.

Receptor libraries were prepared by RT-PCR. TCRdb names Illumina HiSeq 2500 as the instrument used. TCRdb handled the public reads itself, with Q25 trimming in fastp and clone calling in MiXCR, and kept productive beta chains. Entries that share a CDR3 protein sequence are merged under the most common genes and DNA. The sample yields 860,000 or so distinct CDR3 sequences; around 20% were counted once. About 9.4% of the sample lies in the top ten. Notes on this clonotype: The clone's antigen remains unknown. The input lacks base qualities; no much larger clone sits a single base away.

Paper-wide results and their limitations: According to the authors, only a limited number of new T cells may be recruited by each seasonal influenza vaccination.

The germline V gene gives CDR1 as ENHRY and CDR2 as SYGVKD. The CDR3 has 14 amino acids, counting the end cysteine and phenylalanine. Of all the DNA, just the CDR3 is kept, 42 bases in frame from base 1. V drops 0 bases and J drops 4 bases, leaving 9 bases in between. The material was PBMCs from blood, obtained around 5 days after vaccination. This receptor was identified in a man in his forties or fifties who received an inactivated influenza vaccine. Donor details come from another sample of the same person, matched by shared clones. The sequence links TRBV10-3 to TRBJ2-5, with TRBD2 as a weak D call on 6 bases. The CDR3 in this case is CAISESGLGETQYF. The DNA sequence is as follows: TGTGCCATCAGTGAGTCGGGACTGGGAGAGACCCAGTACTTC.